What follows are 5 T cell receptor gamma chains derived from one specimen sequenced in a study of intestinal T cells in coeliac disease. LymphoTrack primers amplified TRG sequences from about 0.2 ug of biopsy DNA. TCRdb reanalysed the multiplex PCR reads with CATT. This sample carries about 530 gamma-chain clones, roughly 48% of them seen once, and the ten largest clones take roughly 32%. Each case's genomic DNA was extracted from ten roughly 4.5-µm formalin-fixed paraffin-embedded scrolls. Sequencing used a duodenal biopsy. The receptors shown here come from a human donor who served as a control with a normal duodenal biopsy, not a healthy volunteer.

This clone was seen a single time. Other nucleotide sequences from this sample produce the same CDR3. The V and J genes are TRGV10 and TRGJ1 or TRGJ2. TRGV10 is filed as an ORF, its function uncertain. The trim removed 8 bases at V and 13 bases at J, leaving 9 bases unmatched. The CDR3 loop spans 10 amino acids. CDR3 sequence reads: CAAWGSRKLF. CDR3 DNA sequence: TGTGCTGCGTGGGGATCAAGAAAACTCTTT.

V is TRGV10 and J is TRGJ1 or TRGJ2. TRGV10 has ORF status, its function being uncertain. CDR3 length: 15 residues. V dropped 8 bases and J dropped 4; count of bases not matched to a gene: 15. The CDR3 region is CAAWTYPLGYYKKLF. CDR3 in DNA: TGTGCTGCGTGGACCTACCCTTTGGGCTATTATAAGAAACTCTTT.

J is TRGJ1 or TRGJ2 and V is TRGV10. TRGV10 is noted as an ORF with a role that remains uncertain. The V and J ends lost 10 bases and 12 bases, in that order; junction bases with no gene match: 19. This CDR3 region has 13 residues. The CDR3 sequence is CAALGFGGIMKLF. The CDR3 coding sequence is TGTGCTGCGTTGGGATTTGGTGGTATAATGAAACTCTTT.

Details on this clone: A read error may explain this, as a much larger clone is one base away. Other nucleotide sequences from this sample produce the same CDR3. The CDR3 is CALWEVQSETIPLNYYKKLF. DNA of the CDR3: TGTGCCTTGTGGGAGGTGCAATCGGAAACAATCCCACTGAATTATTATAAGAAACTCTTT. V is TRGV9 and J is TRGJ1 or TRGJ2. With 0 bases clipped from V and 0 bases from J, the junction kept 20 bases outside the gene matches. Germline lookup yields CDR1 GITISATS and CDR2 ISYDGTV (reference sequence). The CDR3 contains 20 residues.

This clone was counted only a few times. A much larger clone lies one base from this, so it may be a read error. The identical CDR3 is also encoded by other nucleotide sequences in the sample. This chain uses TRGV2 with TRGJP2. CDR1 and CDR2 from the germline V gene are EGSNGY and YDSYNSKV. The CDR3 has 16 amino acids. The CDR3 region is CATWDGPGSSDWIKTF. In DNA, the CDR3 is TGCGCCACCTGGGACGGGCCGGGAAGTAGTGATTGGATCAAGACGTTT.